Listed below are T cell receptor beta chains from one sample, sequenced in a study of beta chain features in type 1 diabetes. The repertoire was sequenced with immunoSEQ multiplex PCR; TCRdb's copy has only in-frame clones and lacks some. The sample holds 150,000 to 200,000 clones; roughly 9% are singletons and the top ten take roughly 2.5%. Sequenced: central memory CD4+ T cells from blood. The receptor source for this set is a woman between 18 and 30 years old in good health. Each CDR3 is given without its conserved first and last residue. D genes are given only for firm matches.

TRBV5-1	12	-	ASSLSGSQETQY
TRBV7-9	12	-	ASSLSGVDEKLF
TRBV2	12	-	ASSGEGNTGELF
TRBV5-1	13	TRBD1	ASSPGQGFTDTQY
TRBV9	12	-	ASSVGGLNQPQH
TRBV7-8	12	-	ASSRNRVTGELF
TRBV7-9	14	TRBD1	ASSLGTASVKNIQY
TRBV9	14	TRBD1	ASSPLGDRNNYGYT
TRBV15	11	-	ATSRDGQEPQH
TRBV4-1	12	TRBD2	ASSQETSGYEQY